The 30 T cell receptor beta chains below were found in one sample sequenced in a study of OX40 agonist ivuxolimab in advanced cancers. Sequencing was performed with immunoSEQ multiplex PCR; in TCRdb, only in-frame clones are kept and a portion is missing. The sample comprises tens of thousands of clones, 70% to 90% of which are singletons, and less than 0.85% rests with the top ten. Sequencing was performed on CD4+ or CD8+ T cells sorted from blood, taken in a trial of the OX40 agonist ivuxolimab. These receptor sequences come from an adult with an advanced solid tumor such as melanoma, head and neck, liver or kidney cancer.

The table lists this clone with a count of one. The genes are TRBV5-1 and TRBJ1-5, with unresolved D. The CDR3 contains 15 residues. Germline values: CDR1 SGHRS, CDR2 YFSETQ. V was trimmed by 4 bases and J by 0 bases, leaving 11 bases between them. The CDR3 is CASSQEWGSNQPQHF. CDR3 coding DNA: TGCGCCAGCAGCCAAGAATGGGGTAGCAATCAGCCCCAGCATTTT.

The chain couples TRBV15 to TRBJ2-3; 9 bases are a match to TRBD2. The CDR3 loop spans 12 amino acids. Germline CDR1 is LNHNV and CDR2 is YYDKDF (reference sequence). The V segment lost 2 bases and the J segment 14 bases; nucleotides outside the gene matches: 5. Here the CDR3 DNA reads TGTGCCACCAGCAGACTAGCGGGGAGAGTGTATTTT. Its protein product is CATSRLAGRVYF.

This chain links TRBV25-1 with TRBJ1-6, with 10 bases matching TRBD1. The CDR3 is made up of 14 amino acids. V was pared by 8 bases and J by 7 bases, with 5 bases of the junction left unmatched. Germline CDR1 and CDR2: MGHDK and SYGVNS. CDR3: CASGQGERNSPLHF. The CDR3 nucleotides are TGTGCCAGCGGACAGGGGGAGAGGAATTCACCCCTCCACTTT.

This clone appeared a single time. This rearrangement joins TRBV13 to TRBJ1-2, with 10 bases fitting TRBD1. The CDR3 sequence is 15 residues long. With 5 bases clipped from V and 5 bases from J, the junction kept 8 bases outside the gene matches. CDR1 is PRHDT, CDR2 FYEKMQ, per germline (reference sequence). CDR3 DNA: TGTGCCAGCAGCACGCCGGGACAGGGGTTTTATGGCTACACCTTC. Encoded protein: CASSTPGQGFYGYTF.

J is TRBJ2-7 and V is TRBV7-2; 12 positions agree with TRBD1. CDR3 length: 14 residues. Trimming at V came to 6 bases and at J to 6 bases, leaving 6 bases not matched to a gene. CDR1 is SGHTA and CDR2 is FQGNSA in the germline V gene. CDR3 coding DNA: TGTGCCAGCAGGGGACAGGGGGCGCTTTCCGAGCAGTACTTC. The encoded protein is CASRGQGALSEQYF.

V usage is TRBV19 and J usage is TRBJ2-1; no firm D call. The CDR3 loop spans 12 amino acids. V was shortened by 11 bases and J by 1 base, with 9 bases between the two germline ends. Germline CDR1 is LNHDA and CDR2 is SQIVND (reference sequence). CDR3 region: CACLDSYNEQFF. In nucleotides, the CDR3 is TGTGCCTGTTTAGATTCCTACAATGAGCAGTTCTTC.

As for this clone: The sample carries other DNA sequences with the same CDR3. This rearrangement joins TRBV19 to TRBJ2-6, with D uncertain. Per the germline V gene, CDR1 is LNHDA and CDR2 is SQIVND (reference sequence). The CDR3 consists of 15 residues. The V end lost 7 bases, the J end lost 0 bases, and 10 bases lay between the germline ends. CDR3 sequence: CASTRSSSGANVLTF. The CDR3, as DNA: TGTGCCAGTACGCGCAGTTCCTCTGGGGCCAACGTCCTGACTTTC.

The DNA of the CDR3 is TGTGCCAGCAGCCTACTAGCGGGAGCACAGGATGAGCAGTTCTTC. Translating it yields CASSLLAGAQDEQFF. V is TRBV9 and J is TRBJ2-1; 11 bases align to TRBD2. CDR1 is SGDLS and CDR2 is YYNGEE in the germline V gene. V lost 4 bases to trimming and J lost 8 bases; unmatched junction nucleotides: 8. CDR3 length: 15 amino acids.

V and J are TRBV14 and TRBJ2-7; 8 bases are shared with TRBD1. CDR1 is SGHDN and CDR2 is FVKESK in the germline V gene. V lost 2 bases and J lost 3; bases outside the gene matches: 6. The CDR3 has 15 residues. Here the CDR3 reads CASSQSGGGIYEQYF. CDR3 nucleotide sequence: TGTGCCAGCAGCCAATCAGGGGGCGGAATCTACGAGCAGTACTTC.

The V call is TRBV5-1, the J call TRBJ2-1, with 7 bases fitting TRBD2. The germline gives CDR1 SGHRS, CDR2 YFSETQ. Losses at the gene ends were 6 bases for V and 5 bases for J; bases not matched to a gene: 8. This CDR3 region has 14 residues. CDR3 DNA sequence: TGCGCCAGCACCCTTGTGGGAGGGAACAATGAGCAGTTCTTC. Residues: CASTLVGGNNEQFF.

In this sample, this clone turned up once. V and J are TRBV5-8 and TRBJ1-5; D gene unclear. The CDR3 has 14 amino acids. Per germline, CDR1 SGHTS and CDR2 YDEGEE. Trimming removed 0 bases at V and 11 bases at J, with 15 bases between. CDR3 loop: CASSLDAGGKAQHF. CDR3 DNA: TGTGCCAGCAGCTTGGACGCAGGTGGCAAGGCCCAGCATTTT.

The chain has TRBV6-1 and TRBJ2-1; 11 positions agree with TRBD2. V shed 6 bases and J 6 bases; nucleotides not matched to a gene: 4. This CDR3 has 14 residues. CDR1 is MNHNS and CDR2 is SASEGT in the germline V gene. This chain's CDR3 is CASRLAGVANEQFF. In DNA form, the CDR3 reads TGTGCCAGCAGACTAGCGGGAGTCGCCAATGAGCAGTTCTTC.

This chain links TRBV5-6 with TRBJ2-2; D unclear. The CDR3 contains 11 residues. Germline CDR1 is SGHDT and CDR2 is YYEEEE. Trimming left V 4 bases short and J 5 bases short, with 3 bases between. In DNA form, the CDR3 reads TGTGCCAGCAGCCGGACCGGGGAGCTGTTTTTT. This gives the protein CASSRTGELFF.

There are a few counts of this clone. This chain links TRBV29-1 with TRBJ2-1; D remains ambiguous. Germline CDR1 SQVTM, CDR2 ANQGSEA. The CDR3 sequence is 14 residues long. V was trimmed by 6 bases and J by 0 bases, leaving 12 bases between them. The CDR3 spells CSVRPERSYNEQFF. The DNA for the CDR3 is TGCAGCGTGCGGCCTGAACGCTCCTACAATGAGCAGTTCTTC.

CDR3 bases: TGTGCCTGGAGTGTACGGGGGACCACCGGGGAGCTGTTTTTT. The encoded protein is CAWSVRGTTGELFF. The genes are TRBV30 and TRBJ2-2, with D possibly TRBD2 on 6 matching bases. This CDR3 region has 14 residues. V dropped 0 bases and J dropped 4 bases, with 9 bases sitting between them. Germline V CDR1 and CDR2: GTSNPN, SVGIG (reference sequence).

This clone was found once. V is TRBV9 and J is TRBJ1-2; D not resolved. Germline V gene sequence: CDR1 SGDLS, CDR2 YYNGEE. The CDR3 is 14 residues long. V was trimmed by 0 bases and J by 3 bases, leaving 9 bases between them. CDR3 residues: CASSVEERHYGYTF. In nucleotides, the CDR3 is TGTGCCAGCAGCGTAGAGGAGCGTCACTATGGCTACACCTTC.

The chain recombines TRBV4-3 with TRBJ1-5, with D unresolved. Germline-derived CDR1 and CDR2 are LGHNA and YSLEER. The CDR3 loop spans 14 amino acids. With 4 bases removed from V and 10 bases from J, the gap between germline ends came to 17 bases. CDR3 amino acids: CASSLTAQSGPQHF. CDR3 nucleotides: TGCGCCAGCAGCCTAACGGCTCAATCGGGACCCCAGCATTTT.

The V and J genes are TRBV27 and TRBJ2-3; TRBD2 might be the D (6 bases). The CDR3 is 15 amino acids. V lost 5 bases and J lost 4, with 16 bases in between. CDR1 and CDR2 (germline): MNHEY, SMNVEV (reference sequence). CDR3 residues: CASSPHSLAPDTQYF. The DNA of the CDR3 is TGTGCCAGCAGTCCTCACTCACTAGCACCAGATACGCAGTATTTT.

The V call is TRBV30, the J call TRBJ2-1; no definite D call. Germline CDR1 and CDR2: GTSNPN and SVGIG (reference sequence). The CDR3 is 14 amino acids. The ends were cut back, 2 bases at V and 4 bases at J, with 12 bases in the middle. The CDR3 coding sequence is TGTGCCTGGAGTCTTGCAAGTCCTTACAATGAGCAGTTCTTC. Residues: CAWSLASPYNEQFF. Supplemented by reference TRBV30 and TRBJ2-1, the full variable domain reads SQTIHQWPATLVQPVGSPLSLECTVEGTSNPNLYWYRQAAGRGLQLLFYSVGIGQISSEVPQNLSASRPQDRQFILSSKKLLLSDSGFYLCAWSLASPYNEQFFGPGTRLTVL.

The chain has TRBV10-3 and TRBJ2-3; tentatively, D is TRBD1 (6 bases). Germline CDR1 and CDR2: ENHRY and SYGVKD. The CDR3 is 15 residues long. The V end was cut by 6 bases, the J end by 2 bases, with 15 bases between. CDR3 bases: TGTGCCATCAGCCGGGACCGGGACAACACAGATACGCAGTATTTT. The encoded protein is CAISRDRDNTDTQYF.

The genes are TRBV30 and TRBJ2-7, with 11 bases lining up with TRBD1. This CDR3 has 15 residues. V lost 1 base and J lost 4; bases outside the gene matches: 6. CDR1 and CDR2 from the germline V gene are GTSNPN and SVGIG (reference sequence). The CDR3 region has the DNA TGTGCCTGGAGTGCGGGGACAGGGGGGTCTTACGAGCAGTACTTC. Its protein product is CAWSAGTGGSYEQYF.

The CDR3 bases are TGTGCCAGCAGTTATCCCCCAGTGGGAAATTTTGAAAAACTGTTTTTT. Encoded protein: CASSYPPVGNFEKLFF. The rearrangement uses TRBV6-6 and TRBJ1-4; D is ambiguous. Germline loops: CDR1 MNHNY, CDR2 SVGAGI (reference sequence). Trimming cost V 3 bases and J 7 bases, with 18 bases left between them. The CDR3 spans 16 residues.

This clone was seen a handful of times. The genes are TRBV4-3 and TRBJ2-3; D ambiguous. CDR3 length: 12 amino acids. Trimming removed 0 bases at V and 9 bases at J, with 7 bases between. Germline values: CDR1 LGHNA, CDR2 YSLEER. The CDR3 sequence is CASSQELGTQYF. The CDR3 bases are TGCGCCAGCAGCCAAGAGTTGGGGACGCAGTATTTT.

The V gene is TRBV27, the J gene TRBJ2-7, with 9 bases fitting TRBD1. The CDR3 covers 16 residues. Trimming took 5 bases from V and 0 from J; bases not matched to a gene: 8. The germline V gene encodes CDR1 MNHEY and CDR2 SMNVEV (reference sequence). In nucleotides, the CDR3 is TGTGCCAGCAGTCGACACCTACAGGGGGCCTCCTACGAGCAGTACTTC. Its protein product is CASSRHLQGASYEQYF.

V usage is TRBV20-1 and J usage is TRBJ2-1; TRBD1 is a possible D gene (5 bases). This CDR3 has 10 amino acids. CDR1 DFQATT and CDR2 SNEGSKA come from the germline V gene (reference sequence). Deletions cut 3 bases from V and 15 bases from J, with 12 bases between. CDR3 loop: CSASVGLGFF. The CDR3 DNA is TGCAGTGCTAGCGTGGGGCTAGGGTTCTTC.

The chain employs TRBV7-2 and TRBJ2-1, with TRBD2 matching 7 bases. CDR1 is SGHTA and CDR2 is FQGNSA in the germline V gene. Trimming removed 4 bases from V and 0 bases from J; junction bases left unmatched: 6. This CDR3 is built from 16 residues. CDR3 bases: TGTGCCAGCAGCTGGGTGACTAGCCTCTCCTACAATGAGCAGTTCTTC. Its protein product is CASSWVTSLSYNEQFF.

The chain has TRBV19 and TRBJ2-5; D gene uncertain. The V gene lost 3 bases and the J gene lost 2 bases, with 13 bases spanning the gap. The CDR3 is 15 amino acids. Germline V lookup: CDR1 LNHDA, CDR2 SQIVND (reference sequence). The CDR3 loop reads CASSIPLWGQETQYF. The CDR3 nucleotides are TGTGCCAGTAGTATCCCCTTGTGGGGACAAGAGACCCAGTACTTC.

A single count supports this clone. V gene TRBV29-1 combines with J gene TRBJ2-5; 8 nucleotides agree with TRBD1. With 4 bases clipped from V and 0 bases from J, the junction kept 4 bases outside the gene matches. Per germline, CDR1 SQVTM and CDR2 ANQGSEA. The CDR3 length is 14 residues. The CDR3 loop reads CSVVEGQDQETQYF. DNA for the CDR3: TGCAGCGTTGTTGAGGGACAGGACCAAGAGACCCAGTACTTC.

This chain links TRBV5-1 with TRBJ1-2; D ambiguous. Between the trimmed V and J ends, which lost 6 bases and 0 bases, there was a span of 12 bases. The CDR3 has 14 amino acids. Germline CDR1 is SGHRS and CDR2 is YFSETQ. The CDR3 DNA is TGCGCCAGCAATTCCGGCACTCCTAACTATGGCTACACCTTC. Residues: CASNSGTPNYGYTF.

The rearrangement uses TRBV28 and TRBJ1-2; 10 nucleotides match TRBD1. The ends lost 8 bases at V and 3 bases at J; junction bases unmatched: 0. The CDR3 is made up of 12 amino acids. Germline CDR1 and CDR2: MDHEN and SYDVKM. In DNA, the CDR3 is TGTGCCAGCGGGACAGGGGACTATGGCTACACCTTC. Protein product: CASGTGDYGYTF.